This T cell receptor beta chain was identified during a study of T-cell reconstitution after alpha-beta-depleted transplantation in children. Whole-study results and caveats: Several hundred expanded graft clones reportedly were the source of alpha-beta T cells about two months after transplant. For some patients, TCRbeta diversity was high at day 60 because of recipient T cells and thymic progenitors that survived.

Germline V gene lookup returns CDR1 SGHKS and CDR2 YYEKEE (reference sequence). This CDR3 contains 13 residues. With 4 bases clipped from V and 3 bases from J, the junction kept 4 bases outside the gene matches. Points on this clonotype: What it binds is unknown.

Unique molecular identifiers tagged the TCRbeta library. TCRdb reprocessed the PCR reads via MiXCR and lists one record per CDR3 protein. Here the sample spans 250,000 to 300,000 distinct CDR3 sequences, around 10% being singletons. The chain joins TRBV5-5 to TRBJ2-7, with 7 positions matching TRBD1. The TCR originated in a male patient aged 2 to 10 who had a stem cell transplant for chronic granulomatous disease, so the T cells may come from the graft donor. Sequencing was performed on peripheral blood, taken 180 days after TCRalphabeta/CD19-depleted stem cell transplant. CDR3 in DNA: TGTGCCAGCAGCGTGGGGGACAGCTACGAGCAGTACTTC. Translation gives CASSVGDSYEQYF.